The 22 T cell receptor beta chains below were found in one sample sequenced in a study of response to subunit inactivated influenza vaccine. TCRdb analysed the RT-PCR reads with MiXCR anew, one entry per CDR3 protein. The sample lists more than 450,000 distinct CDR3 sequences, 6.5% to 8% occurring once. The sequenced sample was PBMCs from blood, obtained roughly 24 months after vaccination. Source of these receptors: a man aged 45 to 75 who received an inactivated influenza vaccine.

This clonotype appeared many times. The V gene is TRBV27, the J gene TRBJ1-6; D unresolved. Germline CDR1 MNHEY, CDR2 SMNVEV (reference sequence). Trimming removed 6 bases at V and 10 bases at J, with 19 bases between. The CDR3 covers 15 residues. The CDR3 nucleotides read TGTGCCAGCAGCATGATCAGTCATCCAGGATCACCCCTCCACTTT. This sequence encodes CASSMISHPGSPLHF.

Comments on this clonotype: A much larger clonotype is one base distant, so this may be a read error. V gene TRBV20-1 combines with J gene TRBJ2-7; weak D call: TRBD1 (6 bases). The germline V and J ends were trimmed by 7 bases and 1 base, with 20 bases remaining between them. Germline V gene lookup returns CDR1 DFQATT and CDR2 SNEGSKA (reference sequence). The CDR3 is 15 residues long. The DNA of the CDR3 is TGCAGTGGAGTTGGGGGCAGAACGACTTCCTACGAGCAGTACTTC. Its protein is CSGVGGRTTSYEQYF.

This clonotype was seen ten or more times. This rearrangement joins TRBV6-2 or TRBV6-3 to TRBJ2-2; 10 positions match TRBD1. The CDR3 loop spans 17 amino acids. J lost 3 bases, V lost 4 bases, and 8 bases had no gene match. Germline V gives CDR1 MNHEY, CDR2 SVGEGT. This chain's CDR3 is CASSFNTGTGDTGELFF. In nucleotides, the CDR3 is TGTGCCAGCAGTTTCAATACCGGGACAGGGGACACCGGGGAGCTGTTTTTT.

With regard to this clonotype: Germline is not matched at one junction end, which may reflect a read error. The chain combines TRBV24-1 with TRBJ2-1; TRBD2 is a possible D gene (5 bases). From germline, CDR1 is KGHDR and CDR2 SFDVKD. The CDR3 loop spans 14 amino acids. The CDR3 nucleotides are TGTGCCACCAGTGATTTGGCAGACTACAAGGAGCAGTTCTTC. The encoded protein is CATSDLADYKEQFF.

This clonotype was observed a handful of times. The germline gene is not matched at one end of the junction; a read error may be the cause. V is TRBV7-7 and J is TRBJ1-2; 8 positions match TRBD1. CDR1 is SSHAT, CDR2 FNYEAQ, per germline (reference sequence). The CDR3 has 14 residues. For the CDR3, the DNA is TGTGCCAGCAGCTTAAGGACAGGGCACTACGGCTACACCTTC. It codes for CASSLRTGHYGYTF. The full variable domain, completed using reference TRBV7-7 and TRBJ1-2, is GAGVSQSPRYKVTKRGQDVTLRCDPISSHATLYWYQQALGQGPEFLTYFNYEAQPDKSGLPSDRFSAERPEGSISTLTIQRTEQRDSAMYRCASSLRTGHYGYTFGSGTRLTVV.

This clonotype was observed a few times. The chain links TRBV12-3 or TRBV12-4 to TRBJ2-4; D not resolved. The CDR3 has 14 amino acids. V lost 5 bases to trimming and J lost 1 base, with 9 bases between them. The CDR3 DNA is TGTGCCAGCAGTCCCTATTCCGCCAAAAACATTCAGTACTTC. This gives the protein CASSPYSAKNIQYF.

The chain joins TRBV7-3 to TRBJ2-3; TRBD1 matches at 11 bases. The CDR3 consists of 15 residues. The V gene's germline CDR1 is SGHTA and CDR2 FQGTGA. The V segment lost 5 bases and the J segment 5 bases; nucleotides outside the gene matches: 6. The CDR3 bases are TGTGCCAGCAGCGGCGGGACAGGGGGGAAAGATACGCAGTATTTT. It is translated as CASSGGTGGKDTQYF.

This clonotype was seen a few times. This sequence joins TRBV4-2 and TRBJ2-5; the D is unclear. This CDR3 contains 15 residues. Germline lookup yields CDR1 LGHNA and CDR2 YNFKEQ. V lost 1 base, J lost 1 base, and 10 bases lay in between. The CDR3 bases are TGTGCCAGCAGCCAAGGTACAGCACTCCAAGAGACCCAGTACTTC. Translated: CASSQGTALQETQYF.

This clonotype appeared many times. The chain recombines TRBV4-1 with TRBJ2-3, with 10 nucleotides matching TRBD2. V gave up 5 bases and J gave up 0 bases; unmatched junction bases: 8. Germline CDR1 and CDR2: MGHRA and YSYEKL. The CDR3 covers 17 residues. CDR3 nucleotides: TGCGCCAGCAGCGCGGGACTAGCGTACGCTAGCACAGATACGCAGTATTTT. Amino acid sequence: CASSAGLAYASTDTQYF.

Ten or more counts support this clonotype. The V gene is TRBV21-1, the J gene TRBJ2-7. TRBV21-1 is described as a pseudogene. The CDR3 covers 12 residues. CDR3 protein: CASSKGIYEQYF. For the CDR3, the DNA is TGTGCCAGCAGCAAAGGGATCTACGAGCAGTACTTC.

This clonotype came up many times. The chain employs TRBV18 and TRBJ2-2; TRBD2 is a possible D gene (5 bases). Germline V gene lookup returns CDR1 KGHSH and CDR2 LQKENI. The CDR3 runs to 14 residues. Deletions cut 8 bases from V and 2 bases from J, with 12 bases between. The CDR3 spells CASSPGSNTGELFF. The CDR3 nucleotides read TGTGCCAGCAGCCCGGGATCTAACACCGGGGAGCTGTTTTTT.

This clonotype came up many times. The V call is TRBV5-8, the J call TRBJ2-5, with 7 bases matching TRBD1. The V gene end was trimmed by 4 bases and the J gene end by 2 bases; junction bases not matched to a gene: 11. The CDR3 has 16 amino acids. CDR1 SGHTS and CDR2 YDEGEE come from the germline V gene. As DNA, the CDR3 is TGTGCCAGCAGCAAAGATCTCGGGACAGTACAAGAGACCCAGTACTTC. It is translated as CASSKDLGTVQETQYF. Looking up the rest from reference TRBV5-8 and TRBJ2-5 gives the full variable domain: EAGVTQSPTHLIKTRGQQATLRCSPISGHTSVYWYQQALGLGLQFLLWYDEGEERNRGNFPPRFSGRQFPNYSSELNVNALELEDSALYLCASSKDLGTVQETQYFGPGTRLLVL.

CDR3 in amino acids: CATTAGRGNTEAFF. Here the CDR3 DNA reads TGTGCCACCACCGCGGGGCGGGGGAACACTGAAGCTTTCTTT. The gene calls are TRBV24-1 and TRBJ1-1, with D perhaps matching TRBD1 (5 bases). From germline, CDR1 is KGHDR and CDR2 SFDVKD. CDR3 length: 14 amino acids. Trimming shortened V by 8 bases and J by 1 base, and 13 bases separated the two germline ends.

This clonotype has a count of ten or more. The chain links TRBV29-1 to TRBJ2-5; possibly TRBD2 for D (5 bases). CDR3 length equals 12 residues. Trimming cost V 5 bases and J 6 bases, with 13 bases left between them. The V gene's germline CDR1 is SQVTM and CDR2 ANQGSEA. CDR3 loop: CSVTTGVQTQYF. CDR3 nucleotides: TGCAGCGTTACGACCGGGGTACAGACCCAGTACTTC.

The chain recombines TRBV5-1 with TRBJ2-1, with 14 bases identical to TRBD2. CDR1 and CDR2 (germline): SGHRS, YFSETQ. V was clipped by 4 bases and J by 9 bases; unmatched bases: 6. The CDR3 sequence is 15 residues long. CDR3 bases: TGCGCCAGCAGCCTGACTAGCGGGAGGGTCGGTGAGCAGTTCTTC. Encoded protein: CASSLTSGRVGEQFF.

CDR3 residues: CSARTYGYTF. The CDR3 nucleotides read TGCAGTGCTAGAACGTATGGCTACACCTTC. The chain employs TRBV20-1 and TRBJ1-2; D unclear. CDR3 length: 10 residues. The germline V gene has CDR1 DFQATT and CDR2 SNEGSKA (reference sequence). V dropped 2 bases and J dropped 5 bases, with 3 bases sitting between them.

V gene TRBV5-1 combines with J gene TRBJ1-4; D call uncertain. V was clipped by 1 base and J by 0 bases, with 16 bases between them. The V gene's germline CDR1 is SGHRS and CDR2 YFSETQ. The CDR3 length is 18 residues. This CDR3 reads CASSLWGFTGTTNEKLFF. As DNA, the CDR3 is TGCGCCAGCAGCTTGTGGGGTTTTACGGGGACAACTAATGAAAAACTGTTTTTT.

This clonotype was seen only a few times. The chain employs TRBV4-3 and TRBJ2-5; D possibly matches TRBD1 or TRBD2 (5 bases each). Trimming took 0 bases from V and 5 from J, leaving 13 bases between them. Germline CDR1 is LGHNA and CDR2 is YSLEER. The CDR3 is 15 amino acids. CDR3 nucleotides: TGCGCCAGCAGCCAAGATGGGACCGGATGGGAGACCCAGTACTTC. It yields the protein CASSQDGTGWETQYF.

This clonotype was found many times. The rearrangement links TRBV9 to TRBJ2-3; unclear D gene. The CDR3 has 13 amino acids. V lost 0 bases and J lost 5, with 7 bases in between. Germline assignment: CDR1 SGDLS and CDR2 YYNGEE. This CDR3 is CASSVELQDTQYF. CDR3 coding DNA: TGTGCCAGCAGCGTAGAACTCCAAGATACGCAGTATTTT.

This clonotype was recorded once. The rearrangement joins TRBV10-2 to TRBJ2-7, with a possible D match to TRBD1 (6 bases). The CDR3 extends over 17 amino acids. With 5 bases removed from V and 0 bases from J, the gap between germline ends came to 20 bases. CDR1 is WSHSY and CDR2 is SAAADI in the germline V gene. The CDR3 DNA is TGCGCCAGCAGTAAGGGCAGGGACACAGCGAGCTCCTACGAGCAGTACTTC. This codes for CASSKGRDTASSYEQYF.

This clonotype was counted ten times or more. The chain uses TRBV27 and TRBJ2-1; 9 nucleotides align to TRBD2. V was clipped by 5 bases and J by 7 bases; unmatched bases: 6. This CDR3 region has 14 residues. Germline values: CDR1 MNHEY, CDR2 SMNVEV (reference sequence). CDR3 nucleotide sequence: TGTGCCAGCAGTCTGGGCGGGGGGGCTAATGAGCAGTTCTTC. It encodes CASSLGGGANEQFF.

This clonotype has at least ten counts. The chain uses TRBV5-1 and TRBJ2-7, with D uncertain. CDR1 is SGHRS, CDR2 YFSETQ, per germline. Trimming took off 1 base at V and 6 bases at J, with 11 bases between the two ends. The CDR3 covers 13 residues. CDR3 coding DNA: TGCGCCAGCAGCTTGCAACGATCAGGCGAGCAGTACTTC. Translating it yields CASSLQRSGEQYF.